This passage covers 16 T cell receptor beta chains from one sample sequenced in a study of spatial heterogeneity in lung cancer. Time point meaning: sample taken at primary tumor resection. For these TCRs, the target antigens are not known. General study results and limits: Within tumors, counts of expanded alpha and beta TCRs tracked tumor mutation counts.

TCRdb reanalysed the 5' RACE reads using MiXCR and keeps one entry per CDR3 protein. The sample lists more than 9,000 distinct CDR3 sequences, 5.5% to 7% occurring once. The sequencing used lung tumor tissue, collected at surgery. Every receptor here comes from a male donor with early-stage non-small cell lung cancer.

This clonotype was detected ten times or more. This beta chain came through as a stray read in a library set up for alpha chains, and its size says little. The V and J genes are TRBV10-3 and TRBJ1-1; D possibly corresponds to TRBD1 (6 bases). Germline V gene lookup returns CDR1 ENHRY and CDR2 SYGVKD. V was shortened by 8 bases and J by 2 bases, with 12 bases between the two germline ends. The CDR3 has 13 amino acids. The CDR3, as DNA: TGTGCCATCCGGGCGGGGACAAACACTGAAGCTTTCTTT. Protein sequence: CAIRAGTNTEAFF.

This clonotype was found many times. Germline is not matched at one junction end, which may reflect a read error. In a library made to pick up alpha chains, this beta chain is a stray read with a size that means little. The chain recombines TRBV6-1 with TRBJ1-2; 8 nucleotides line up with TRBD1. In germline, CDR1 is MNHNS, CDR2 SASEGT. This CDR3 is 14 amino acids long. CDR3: CASSSLKWTGWPSF. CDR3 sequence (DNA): TGTGCCAGCAGCAGTCTTAAATGGACAGGGTGGCCCTCCTTC.

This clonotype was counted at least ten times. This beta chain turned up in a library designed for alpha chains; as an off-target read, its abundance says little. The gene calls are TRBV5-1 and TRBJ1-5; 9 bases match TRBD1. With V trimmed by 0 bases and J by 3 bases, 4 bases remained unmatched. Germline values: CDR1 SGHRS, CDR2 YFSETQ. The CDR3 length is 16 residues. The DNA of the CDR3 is TGCGCCAGCAGCTTGGATGGACAGGGGTACAATCAGCCCCAGCATTTT. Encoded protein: CASSLDGQGYNQPQHF.

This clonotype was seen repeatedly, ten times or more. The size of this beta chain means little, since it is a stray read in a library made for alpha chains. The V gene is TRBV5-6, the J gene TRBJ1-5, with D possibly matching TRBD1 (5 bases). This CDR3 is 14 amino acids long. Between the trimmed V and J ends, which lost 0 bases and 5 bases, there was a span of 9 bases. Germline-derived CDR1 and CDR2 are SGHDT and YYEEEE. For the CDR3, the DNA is TGTGCCAGCAGCTTGGTAGGGGACGATCAGCCCCAGCATTTT. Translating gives CASSLVGDDQPQHF.

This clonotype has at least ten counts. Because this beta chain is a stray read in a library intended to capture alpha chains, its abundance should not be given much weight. CDR3 loop: CASSRTGEAFF. CDR3 nucleotides: TGTGCCAGCAGCCGGACGGGGGAAGCTTTCTTT. The chain links TRBV5-5 to TRBJ1-1, with no clear D. CDR3 length equals 11 residues. The germline gives CDR1 SGHKS, CDR2 YYEKEE (reference sequence). V was trimmed by 4 bases and J by 8 bases, leaving 9 bases between them.

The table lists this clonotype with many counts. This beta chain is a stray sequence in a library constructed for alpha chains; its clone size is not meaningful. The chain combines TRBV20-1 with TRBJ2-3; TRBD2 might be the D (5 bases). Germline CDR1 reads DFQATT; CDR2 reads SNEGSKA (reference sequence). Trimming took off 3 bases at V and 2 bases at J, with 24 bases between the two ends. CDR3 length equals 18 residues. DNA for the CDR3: TGCAGTGCTAGCCTATTTTTCGGGGAAGGACTCTACACAGATACGCAGTATTTT. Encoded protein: CSASLFFGEGLYTDTQYF.

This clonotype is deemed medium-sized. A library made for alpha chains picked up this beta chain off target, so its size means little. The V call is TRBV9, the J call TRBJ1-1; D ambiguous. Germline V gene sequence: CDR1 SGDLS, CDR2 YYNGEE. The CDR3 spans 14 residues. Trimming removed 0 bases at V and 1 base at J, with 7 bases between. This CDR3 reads CASSVGGRNTEAFF. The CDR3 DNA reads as TGTGCCAGCAGCGTAGGGGGAAGGAACACTGAAGCTTTCTTT. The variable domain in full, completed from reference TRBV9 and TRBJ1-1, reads DSGVTQTPKHLITATGQRVTLRCSPRSGDLSVYWYQQSLDQGLQFLIQYYNGEERAKGNILERFSAQQFPDLHSELNLSSLELGDSALYFCASSVGGRNTEAFFGQGTRLTVV.

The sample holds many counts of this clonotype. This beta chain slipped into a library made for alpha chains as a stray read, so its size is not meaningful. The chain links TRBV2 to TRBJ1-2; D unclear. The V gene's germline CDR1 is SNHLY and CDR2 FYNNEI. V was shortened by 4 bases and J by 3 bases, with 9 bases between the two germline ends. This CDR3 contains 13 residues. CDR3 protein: CASSGTKDYGYTF. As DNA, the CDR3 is TGTGCCAGCAGTGGTACGAAAGACTATGGCTACACCTTC.

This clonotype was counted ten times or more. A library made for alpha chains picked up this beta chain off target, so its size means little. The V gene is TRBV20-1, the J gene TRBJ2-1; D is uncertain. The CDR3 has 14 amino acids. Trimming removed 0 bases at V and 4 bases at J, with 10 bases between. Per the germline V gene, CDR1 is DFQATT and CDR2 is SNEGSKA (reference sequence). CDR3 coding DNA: TGCAGTGCTAGAGATGCACGTTTATACAATGAGCAGTTCTTC. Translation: CSARDARLYNEQFF.

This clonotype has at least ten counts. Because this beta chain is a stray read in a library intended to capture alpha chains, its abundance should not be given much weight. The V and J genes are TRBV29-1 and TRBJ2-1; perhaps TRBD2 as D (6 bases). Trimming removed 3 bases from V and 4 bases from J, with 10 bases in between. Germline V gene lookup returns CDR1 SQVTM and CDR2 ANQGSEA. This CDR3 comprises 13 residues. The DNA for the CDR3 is TGCAGCGTTGAGGGGGGAACTTACAATGAGCAGTTCTTC. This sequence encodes CSVEGGTYNEQFF.

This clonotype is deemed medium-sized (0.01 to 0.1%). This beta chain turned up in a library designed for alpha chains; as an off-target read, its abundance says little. The CDR3 DNA is TGTGCCAGCAGCTTGGTATGGGGGTCGGCTGTCCAAGAGACCCAGTACTTC. Its protein is CASSLVWGSAVQETQYF. The chain has TRBV5-5 and TRBJ2-5; D might be TRBD1 or TRBD2, each matching 5 bases. Trimming took off 0 bases at V and 1 base at J, with 16 bases between the two ends. This CDR3 has 17 amino acids. Germline lookup yields CDR1 SGHKS and CDR2 YYEKEE (reference sequence).

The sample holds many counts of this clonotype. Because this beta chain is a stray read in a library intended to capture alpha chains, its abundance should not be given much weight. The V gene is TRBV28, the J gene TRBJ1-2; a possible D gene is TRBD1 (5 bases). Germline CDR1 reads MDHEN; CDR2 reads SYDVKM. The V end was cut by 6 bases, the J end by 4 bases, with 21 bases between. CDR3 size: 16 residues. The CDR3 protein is CASRRVTTVRGYGYTF. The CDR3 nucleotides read TGTGCCAGCAGGAGGGTCACCACGGTTAGGGGCTATGGCTACACCTTC.

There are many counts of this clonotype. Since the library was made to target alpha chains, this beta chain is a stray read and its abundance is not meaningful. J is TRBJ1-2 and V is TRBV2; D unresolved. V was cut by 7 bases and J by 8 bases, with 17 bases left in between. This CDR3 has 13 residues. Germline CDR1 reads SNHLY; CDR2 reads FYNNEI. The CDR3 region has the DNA TGTGCCAGCATCGGGCCCCTGACCCGCGGCTACACCTTC. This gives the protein CASIGPLTRGYTF. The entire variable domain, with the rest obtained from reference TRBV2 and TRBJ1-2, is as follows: EPEVTQTPSHQVTQMGQEVILRCVPISNHLYFYWYRQILGQKVEFLVSFYNNEISEKSEIFDDQFSVERPDGSNFTLKIRSTKLEDSAMYFCASIGPLTRGYTFGSGTRLTVV.

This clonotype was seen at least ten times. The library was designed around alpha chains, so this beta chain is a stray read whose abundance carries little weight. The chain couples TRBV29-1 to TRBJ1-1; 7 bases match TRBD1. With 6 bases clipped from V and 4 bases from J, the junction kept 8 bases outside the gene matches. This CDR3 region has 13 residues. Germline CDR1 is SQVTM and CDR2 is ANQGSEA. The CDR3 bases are TGCAGCGTCCTAGTGCAGGGGGGCACTGAAGCTTTCTTT. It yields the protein CSVLVQGGTEAFF.

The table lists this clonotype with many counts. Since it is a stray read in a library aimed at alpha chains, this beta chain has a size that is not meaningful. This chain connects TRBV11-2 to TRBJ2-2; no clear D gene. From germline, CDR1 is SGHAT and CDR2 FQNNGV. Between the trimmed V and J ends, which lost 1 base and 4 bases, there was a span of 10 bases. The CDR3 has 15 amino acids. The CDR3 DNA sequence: TGTGCCAGCAGCTTAGTATCCGGGTCCACCGGGGAGCTGTTTTTT. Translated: CASSLVSGSTGELFF.

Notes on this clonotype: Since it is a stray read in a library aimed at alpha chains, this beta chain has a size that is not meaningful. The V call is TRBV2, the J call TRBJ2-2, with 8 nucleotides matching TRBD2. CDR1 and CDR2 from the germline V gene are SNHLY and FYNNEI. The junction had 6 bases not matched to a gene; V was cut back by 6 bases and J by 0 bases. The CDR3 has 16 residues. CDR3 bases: TGTGCCAGCAGCGCGATAGCGGGGTCGAACACCGGGGAGCTGTTTTTT. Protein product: CASSAIAGSNTGELFF.